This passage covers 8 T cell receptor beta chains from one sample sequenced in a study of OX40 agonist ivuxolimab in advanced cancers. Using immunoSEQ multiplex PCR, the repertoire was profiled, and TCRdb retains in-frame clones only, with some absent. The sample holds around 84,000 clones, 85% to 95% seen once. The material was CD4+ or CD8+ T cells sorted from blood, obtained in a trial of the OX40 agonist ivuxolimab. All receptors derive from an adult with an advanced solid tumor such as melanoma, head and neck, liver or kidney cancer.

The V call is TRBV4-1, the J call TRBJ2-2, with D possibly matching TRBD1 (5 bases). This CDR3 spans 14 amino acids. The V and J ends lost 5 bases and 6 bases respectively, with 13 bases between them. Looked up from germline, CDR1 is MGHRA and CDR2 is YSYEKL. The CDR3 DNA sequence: TGCGCCAGCAGCACCGAACCCAGGGCCGGGGAGCTGTTTTTT. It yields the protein CASSTEPRAGELFF.

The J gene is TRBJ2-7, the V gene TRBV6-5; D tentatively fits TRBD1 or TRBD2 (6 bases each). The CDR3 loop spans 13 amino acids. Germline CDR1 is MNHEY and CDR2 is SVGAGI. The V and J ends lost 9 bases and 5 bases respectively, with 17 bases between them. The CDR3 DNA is TGTGCCAGTGGAGGGCATGACAGGAACGAGCAGTACTTC. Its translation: CASGGHDRNEQYF.

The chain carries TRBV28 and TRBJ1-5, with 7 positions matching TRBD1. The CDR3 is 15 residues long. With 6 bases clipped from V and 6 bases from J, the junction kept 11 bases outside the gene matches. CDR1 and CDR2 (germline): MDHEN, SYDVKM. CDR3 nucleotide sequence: TGTGCCAGCAGCCCAGGGGGGGAGGGAGGTCAGCCCCAGCATTTT. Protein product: CASSPGGEGGQPQHF.

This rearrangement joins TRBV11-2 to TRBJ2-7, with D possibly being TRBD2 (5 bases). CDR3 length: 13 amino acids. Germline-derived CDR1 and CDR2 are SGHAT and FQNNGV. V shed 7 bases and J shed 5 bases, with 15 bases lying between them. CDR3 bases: TGTGCCAGCACCTTCTTCCATAGCGACGAGCAGTACTTC. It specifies CASTFFHSDEQYF.

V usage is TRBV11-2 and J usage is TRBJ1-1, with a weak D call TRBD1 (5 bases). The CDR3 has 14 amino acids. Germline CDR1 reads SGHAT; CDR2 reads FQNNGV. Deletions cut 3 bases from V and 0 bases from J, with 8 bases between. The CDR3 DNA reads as TGTGCCAGCAGCTTGGGGGACTTGAACACTGAAGCTTTCTTT. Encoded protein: CASSLGDLNTEAFF.

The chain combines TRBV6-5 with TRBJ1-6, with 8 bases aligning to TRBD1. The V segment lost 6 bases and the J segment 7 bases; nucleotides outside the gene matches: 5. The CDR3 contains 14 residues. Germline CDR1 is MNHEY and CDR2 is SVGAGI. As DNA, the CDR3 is TGTGCCAGCAGCATTGACAGGGGAAATTCACCCCTCCACTTT. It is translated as CASSIDRGNSPLHF.

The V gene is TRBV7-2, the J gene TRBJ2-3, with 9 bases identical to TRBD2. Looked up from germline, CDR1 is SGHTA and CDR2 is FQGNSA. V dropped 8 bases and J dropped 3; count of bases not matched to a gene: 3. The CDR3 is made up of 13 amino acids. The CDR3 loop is CASGGGATDTQYF. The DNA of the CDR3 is TGTGCCAGCGGCGGGGGGGCGACAGATACGCAGTATTTT.

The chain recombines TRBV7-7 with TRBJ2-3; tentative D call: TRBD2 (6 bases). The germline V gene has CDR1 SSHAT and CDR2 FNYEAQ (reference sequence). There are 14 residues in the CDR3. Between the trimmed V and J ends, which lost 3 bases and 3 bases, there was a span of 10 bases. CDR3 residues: CASSLAGTTDTQYF. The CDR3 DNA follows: TGTGCCAGCAGCTTGGCGGGGACGACAGATACGCAGTATTTT.